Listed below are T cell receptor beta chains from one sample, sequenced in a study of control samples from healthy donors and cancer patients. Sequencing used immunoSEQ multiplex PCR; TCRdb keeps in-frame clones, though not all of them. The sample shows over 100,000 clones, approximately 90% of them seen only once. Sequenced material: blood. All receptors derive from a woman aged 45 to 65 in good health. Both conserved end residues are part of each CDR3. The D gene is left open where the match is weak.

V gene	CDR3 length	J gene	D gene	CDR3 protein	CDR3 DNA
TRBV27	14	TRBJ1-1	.	CASRGHLENTEAFF	TGTGCCAGCAGGGGACACCTCGAGAACACTGAAGCTTTCTTT
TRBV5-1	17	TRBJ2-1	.	CASSATWVARSYNEQFF	TGCGCCAGCAGCGCCACCTGGGTAGCCCGCTCCTACAATGAGCAGTTCTTC
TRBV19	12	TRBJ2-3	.	CASSSHTDTQYF	TGTGCCAGTAGTTCGCACACAGATACGCAGTATTTT
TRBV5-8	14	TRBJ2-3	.	CASSLGLGADTQYF	TGTGCCAGCAGCTTGGGACTGGGGGCAGATACGCAGTATTTT
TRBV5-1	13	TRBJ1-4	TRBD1	CASSLRGQEKLFF	TGCGCCAGCAGCTTGAGGGGACAGGAAAAACTGTTTTTT
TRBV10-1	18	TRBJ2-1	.	CASSESTFSGRSYNEQFF	TGCGCCAGCAGTGAGTCGACTTTCTCGGGGCGCTCCTACAATGAGCAGTTCTTC
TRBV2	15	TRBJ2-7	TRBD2	CASSERASGAYEQYF	TGTGCCAGCAGTGAACGGGCTAGCGGGGCCTACGAGCAGTACTTC
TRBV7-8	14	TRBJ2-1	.	CASSLRGTYNEQFF	TGTGCCAGCAGCTTAAGGGGAACCTACAATGAGCAGTTCTTC
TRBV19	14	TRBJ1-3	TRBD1	CATSTGYSGNTIYF	TGTGCCACCTCGACAGGGTACTCTGGAAACACCATATATTTT
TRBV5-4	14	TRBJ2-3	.	CASRAGLSTDTQYF	TGTGCCAGCAGGGCGGGACTCAGCACAGATACGCAGTATTTT
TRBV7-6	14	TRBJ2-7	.	CASSLRTESHEQYF	TGTGCCAGCAGCTTGAGGACAGAGTCACACGAGCAGTACTTC
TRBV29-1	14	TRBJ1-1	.	CSVQGGGLSTEAFF	TGCAGCGTCCAAGGGGGGGGGCTGAGCACTGAAGCTTTCTTT
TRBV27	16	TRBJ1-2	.	CASSLSSGGWVYGYTF	TGTGCCAGCAGTTTATCGTCCGGCGGATGGGTCTATGGCTACACCTTC
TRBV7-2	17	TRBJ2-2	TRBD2	CASSLEASGRSSGELFF	TGTGCCAGCAGCTTGGAAGCTAGCGGGAGATCATCCGGGGAGCTGTTTTTT
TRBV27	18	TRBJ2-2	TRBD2	CASSFRLAGTPNTGELFF	TGTGCCAGCAGTTTTAGACTAGCGGGAACCCCGAACACCGGGGAGCTGTTTTTT
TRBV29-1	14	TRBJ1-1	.	CSVYQGGGNTEAFF	TGCAGCGTATATCAGGGAGGGGGAAACACTGAAGCTTTCTTT
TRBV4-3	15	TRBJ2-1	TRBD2	CASRNLAGGYNEQFF	TGCGCCAGCAGAAATCTAGCGGGAGGGTACAATGAGCAGTTCTTC
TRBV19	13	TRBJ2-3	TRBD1	CASIDRGRNTQYF	TGTGCCAGTATTGACAGGGGGCGAAATACGCAGTATTTT
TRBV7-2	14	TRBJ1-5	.	CASSLRGDNQPQHF	TGTGCCAGCAGCTTAAGGGGGGACAATCAGCCCCAGCATTTT
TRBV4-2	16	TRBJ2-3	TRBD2	CASSQQRGLGTDTQYF	TGTGCCAGCAGCCAGCAACGGGGACTAGGCACAGATACGCAGTATTTT
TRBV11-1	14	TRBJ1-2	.	CASSLQSGTSGYTF	TGTGCCAGCAGCTTACAATCGGGGACCAGCGGCTACACCTTC
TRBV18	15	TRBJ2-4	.	CASSPHPAPKNIQYF	TGTGCCAGCTCACCACACCCGGCCCCCAAAAACATTCAGTACTTC
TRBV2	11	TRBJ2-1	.	CASSDRAEQFF	TGTGCCAGCAGTGATCGGGCAGAGCAGTTCTTC